What follows are 29 T cell receptor beta chains derived from one specimen sequenced in a study of T cells in pancreatic ductal adenocarcinoma. No neoadjuvant therapy was given to the selected pancreatic ductal adenocarcinoma patients before their surgery. Assay: immunoSEQ multiplex PCR; the TCRdb copy retains only in-frame clones and omits some. The sample yields more than 85,000 clones, about 95% seen once. Sequenced: PBMCs. These receptors all stem from a human donor with pancreatic ductal adenocarcinoma.

V and J are TRBV18 and TRBJ2-1; TRBD2 matches at 12 bases. Germline V CDR1 and CDR2: KGHSH, LQKENI. This CDR3 comprises 15 residues. V shed 8 bases and J 4 bases; nucleotides not matched to a gene: 6. The CDR3 DNA is TGTGCCAGCCATCGGACTAGCGGGATGTACAATGAGCAGTTCTTC. Its protein is CASHRTSGMYNEQFF.

This chain joins TRBV7-2 and TRBJ1-1, with 8 bases identical to TRBD1. CDR3 length: 14 amino acids. CDR1 is SGHTA and CDR2 is FQGNSA in the germline V gene. Trimming at V came to 5 bases and at J to 2 bases, leaving 4 bases not matched to a gene. As DNA, the CDR3 is TGTGCCAGCAGCCTACAGGGGGACAACACTGAAGCTTTCTTT. This gives the protein CASSLQGDNTEAFF. Supplemented by reference TRBV7-2 and TRBJ1-1, the full variable domain reads GAGVSQSPSNKVTEKGKDVELRCDPISGHTALYWYRQSLGQGLEFLIYFQGNSAPDKSGLPSDRFSAERTGGSVSTLTIQRTQQEDSAVYLCASSLQGDNTEAFFGQGTRLTVV.

The chain employs TRBV7-2 and TRBJ2-6, with TRBD1 as a possible D gene (5 bases). This CDR3 has 18 amino acids. The V and J ends lost 4 bases and 0 bases respectively, with 16 bases between them. The germline CDR1 and CDR2 sequences are SGHTA and FQGNSA. The CDR3 region is CASSSRGRSSSGANVLTF. The CDR3 DNA reads as TGTGCCAGCAGCTCTAGGGGCAGGTCCAGCTCTGGGGCCAACGTCCTGACTTTC.

V is TRBV18 and J is TRBJ1-2; weak D call: TRBD1 (5 bases). Trimming stripped 3 bases from V and 6 bases from J, with 14 bases between. The CDR3 totals 14 residues. CDR1 is KGHSH, CDR2 LQKENI, per germline. CDR3 amino acids: CASSPEQAYHGYTF. CDR3 DNA: TGTGCCAGCTCACCGGAACAGGCGTACCATGGCTACACCTTC.

The chain carries TRBV18 and TRBJ1-1; TRBD1 matches at 8 bases. CDR3 length: 16 residues. Germline V CDR1 and CDR2: KGHSH, LQKENI. The J segment lost 4 bases and the V segment lost 6 bases, leaving 13 bases of the junction unmatched. The CDR3 nucleotides are TGTGCCAGCTCCTTAAAGGGAACAGGGGGTGGCACTGAAGCTTTCTTT. Protein sequence: CASSLKGTGGGTEAFF.

V usage is TRBV5-6 and J usage is TRBJ1-5; D is undetermined. This CDR3 spans 15 amino acids. The V gene's germline CDR1 is SGHDT and CDR2 YYEEEE. The V gene lost 0 bases and the J gene lost 2 bases, with 9 bases spanning the gap. CDR3 coding DNA: TGTGCCAGCAGCTTGGGGCAAAGTGGCAATCAGCCCCAGCATTTT. Translating it yields CASSLGQSGNQPQHF. Looking up the rest from reference TRBV5-6 and TRBJ1-5 gives the full variable domain: DAGVTQSPTHLIKTRGQQVTLRCSPKSGHDTVSWYQQALGQGPQFIFQYYEEEERQRGNFPDRFSGHQFPNYSSELNVNALLLGDSALYLCASSLGQSGNQPQHFGDGTRLSIL.

The gene calls are TRBV28 and TRBJ1-2; D is ambiguous. The CDR3 loop spans 11 amino acids. CDR1 and CDR2 (germline): MDHEN, SYDVKM. The V gene lost 7 bases and the J gene lost 2 bases, with 5 bases spanning the gap. CDR3 amino acids: CASTKNYGYTF. In DNA, the CDR3 is TGTGCCAGCACTAAAAACTATGGCTACACCTTC.

CDR3 sequence (DNA): TGTGCCAGCAGTCCGGGACAATACAATGAGCAGTTCTTC. This gives the protein CASSPGQYNEQFF. The chain links TRBV11-2 to TRBJ2-1; TRBD1 is a possible D gene (6 bases). This CDR3 has 13 amino acids. Deletions cut 6 bases from V and 4 bases from J, with 10 bases between. Germline CDR1 and CDR2: SGHAT and FQNNGV.

CDR3 amino acids: CSVEVGKGADGELFF. Here the CDR3 DNA reads TGCAGCGTTGAAGTGGGTAAGGGGGCCGACGGGGAGCTGTTTTTT. V is TRBV29-1 and J is TRBJ2-2; TRBD1 agrees at 7 bases. Germline-derived CDR1 and CDR2 are SQVTM and ANQGSEA. J was trimmed by 7 bases and V by 1 base; bases with no gene match: 9. The CDR3 extends over 15 amino acids.

The gene calls are TRBV9 and TRBJ2-5, with a weak D call TRBD2 (6 bases). Trimming removed 4 bases from V and 1 base from J, with 8 bases in between. Germline V gives CDR1 SGDLS, CDR2 YYNGEE. This CDR3 spans 13 amino acids. CDR3: CASSISGQETQYF. CDR3 DNA sequence: TGTGCCAGCAGCATTAGCGGCCAAGAGACCCAGTACTTC. The complete variable domain, with remaining parts taken from reference TRBV9 and TRBJ2-5, reads DSGVTQTPKHLITATGQRVTLRCSPRSGDLSVYWYQQSLDQGLQFLIQYYNGEERAKGNILERFSAQQFPDLHSELNLSSLELGDSALYFCASSISGQETQYFGPGTRLLVL.

This clone came up once. The chain is built from TRBV7-2 and TRBJ2-3, with TRBD2 matching over 7 bases. There are 16 residues in the CDR3. Unmatched junction bases numbered 4, after V lost 1 base and J lost 0 bases. Germline V lookup: CDR1 SGHTA, CDR2 FQGNSA. The CDR3 loop reads CASSLGPAGSTDTQYF. CDR3 in DNA: TGTGCCAGCAGCTTAGGCCCAGCGGGGAGCACAGATACGCAGTATTTT.

This clone showed up just once. The chain links TRBV4-1 to TRBJ2-2; D is unresolved. The CDR3 is 13 residues long. Trimming stripped 4 bases from V and 4 bases from J, with 7 bases between. Germline CDR1 and CDR2: MGHRA and YSYEKL. CDR3 sequence reads: CASSPTATGELFF. CDR3 DNA: TGCGCCAGCAGCCCAACAGCCACCGGGGAGCTGTTTTTT.

The J gene is TRBJ1-5, the V gene TRBV19, with no clear D. This CDR3 is 13 amino acids long. Germline V gene sequence: CDR1 LNHDA, CDR2 SQIVND (reference sequence). The V gene lost 1 base and the J gene lost 9 bases, with 10 bases spanning the gap. The CDR3 loop is CASSIAGKRPQHF. The CDR3 nucleotides are TGTGCCAGTAGTATAGCAGGCAAGAGGCCCCAGCATTTT.

This chain uses TRBV7-9 with TRBJ2-7, with D possibly matching TRBD1 (5 bases). Trimming took 3 bases from V and 6 from J, leaving 12 bases between them. CDR3 length: 13 amino acids. CDR1 and CDR2 from the germline V gene are SEHNR and FQNEAQ (reference sequence). CDR3 coding DNA: TGTGCCAGCAGCTTGTTACAGGTGGGCGAGCAGTACTTC. Residues: CASSLLQVGEQYF.

The J gene is TRBJ2-3, the V gene TRBV2; 9 nucleotides match TRBD1. The junction had 8 bases not matched to a gene; V was cut back by 6 bases and J by 4 bases. The CDR3 runs to 15 residues. Looked up from germline, CDR1 is SNHLY and CDR2 is FYNNEI. CDR3 sequence reads: CASSGDRGRADTQYF. CDR3 in DNA: TGTGCCAGCAGCGGAGACAGGGGGAGGGCAGATACGCAGTATTTT.

The chain combines TRBV6-1 with TRBJ2-1; 9 bases line up with TRBD1. V gave up 4 bases and J gave up 6 bases; unmatched junction bases: 7. The CDR3 is 15 amino acids. From germline, CDR1 is MNHNS and CDR2 SASEGT. The CDR3 DNA follows: TGTGCCAGCAGTGTCGGGACAGGGAGTGCCAATGAGCAGTTCTTC. It yields the protein CASSVGTGSANEQFF.

The chain joins TRBV4-2 to TRBJ2-3; 8 bases match TRBD2. CDR3 length: 18 residues. Germline loops: CDR1 LGHNA, CDR2 YNFKEQ. Unmatched junction bases numbered 12, after V lost 0 bases and J lost 4 bases. The CDR3 bases are TGTGCCAGCAGCCAAGATGGTGGAGCGGGAGTGACTCCAGATACGCAGTATTTT. This codes for CASSQDGGAGVTPDTQYF.

The chain couples TRBV29-1 to TRBJ2-7; the D gene is possibly TRBD1 (6 bases). Trimming took off 7 bases at V and 1 base at J, with 11 bases between the two ends. This CDR3 region has 12 residues. CDR1 and CDR2 from the germline V gene are SQVTM and ANQGSEA. CDR3 DNA sequence: TGCAGCGCCATAACAGGGTCCTACGAGCAGTACTTC. Translated: CSAITGSYEQYF.

The chain employs TRBV9 and TRBJ2-1, with TRBD2 identical over 7 bases. Looked up from germline, CDR1 is SGDLS and CDR2 is YYNGEE. J lost 10 bases, V lost 0 bases, and 10 bases had no gene match. The CDR3 is 15 amino acids. CDR3 bases: TGTGCCAGCAGCGTAGAGCGGGATAGGATAAGCGAGCAGTTCTTC. Translated, it gives CASSVERDRISEQFF.

The chain combines TRBV7-9 with TRBJ2-4; possibly TRBD2 for D (6 bases). V lost 10 bases, J lost 0 bases, and 16 bases lay in between. CDR1 and CDR2 (germline): SEHNR, FQNEAQ (reference sequence). The CDR3 length is 15 residues. CDR3 coding DNA: TGTGCCACCGGGTATAGCGGTTTAGCCAAAAACATTCAGTACTTC. Its protein is CATGYSGLAKNIQYF.

The chain has TRBV11-2 and TRBJ2-5; D remains ambiguous. CDR3 length: 15 amino acids. From germline, CDR1 is SGHAT and CDR2 FQNNGV. V lost 1 base and J 1 base, leaving 10 bases between the germline ends. The CDR3 DNA reads as TGTGCCAGCAGCTTAGGGGCAGCTTCCCAAGAGACCCAGTACTTC. It yields the protein CASSLGAASQETQYF.

This chain links TRBV18 with TRBJ1-3, with D uncertain. The CDR3 runs 13 residues. Trimming removed 6 bases at V and 0 bases at J, with 6 bases between. CDR1 and CDR2 from the germline V gene are KGHSH and LQKENI. DNA for the CDR3: TGTGCCAGCTCGGCGGGCTCTGGAAACACCATATATTTT. Translation gives CASSAGSGNTIYF.

The chain uses TRBV29-1 and TRBJ1-3, with D possibly TRBD1 on 6 matching bases. The CDR3 is 13 amino acids. The germline gives CDR1 SQVTM, CDR2 ANQGSEA. With 8 bases removed from V and 2 bases from J, the gap between germline ends came to 13 bases. DNA of the CDR3: TGCAGCTGTGGGGGGGGCGCTGGAAACACCATATATTTT. Translated, it gives CSCGGGAGNTIYF.

Only one count was recorded for this clone. The V gene is TRBV4-2, the J gene TRBJ2-3; 8 bases line up with TRBD2. The CDR3 extends over 19 amino acids. The J segment lost 2 bases and the V segment lost 1 base, leaving 14 bases of the junction unmatched. CDR1 is LGHNA and CDR2 is YNFKEQ in the germline V gene. CDR3 loop: CASSQGSGAGVGLTDTQYF. In nucleotides, the CDR3 is TGTGCCAGCAGCCAAGGAAGCGGAGCGGGAGTAGGGCTCACAGATACGCAGTATTTT.

J is TRBJ2-7 and V is TRBV13; 7 nucleotides align to TRBD2. This CDR3 is built from 13 residues. Germline V gene sequence: CDR1 PRHDT, CDR2 FYEKMQ (reference sequence). The V gene end was trimmed by 2 bases and the J gene end by 6 bases; junction bases not matched to a gene: 4. The CDR3 nucleotides read TGTGCCAGCAGCTTAACGGTAGCGGGCGAGCAGTACTTC. Protein sequence: CASSLTVAGEQYF.

The CDR3 protein is CASSRTGFYEQFF. The CDR3 DNA sequence: TGCGCCAGCAGCCGCACAGGGTTTTATGAGCAGTTCTTC. The chain couples TRBV4-1 to TRBJ2-1, with a possible D match to TRBD1 (6 bases). The CDR3 is made up of 13 amino acids. Trimming shortened V by 4 bases and J by 8 bases, and 12 bases separated the two germline ends. The germline gives CDR1 MGHRA, CDR2 YSYEKL.

The gene calls are TRBV5-1 and TRBJ2-3; D call uncertain. Trimming removed 1 base from V and 9 bases from J, with 15 bases in between. Germline CDR1 SGHRS, CDR2 YFSETQ. CDR3 length equals 14 residues. The CDR3 sequence: CASSLTTPGGTQYF. CDR3 bases: TGCGCCAGCAGCTTGACTACTCCCGGTGGCACGCAGTATTTT.

CDR3 in amino acids: CASSPRRTGGVRYGYTF. The CDR3 DNA follows: TGTGCCAGCAGCCCCCGTAGGACAGGGGGGGTCCGCTATGGCTACACCTTC. The chain joins TRBV27 to TRBJ1-2; 10 positions match TRBD1. CDR3 length equals 17 residues. Trimming at V came to 6 bases and at J to 4 bases, leaving 14 bases not matched to a gene. The V gene's germline CDR1 is MNHEY and CDR2 SMNVEV (reference sequence).

V gene TRBV7-2 combines with J gene TRBJ2-7; 12 positions match TRBD1. The CDR3 length is 13 residues. V lost 10 bases, J lost 8 bases, and 9 bases stayed unmatched. Looked up from germline, CDR1 is SGHTA and CDR2 is FQGNSA. The DNA for the CDR3 is TGTGCCACTTCGGGACAGGGGGCTCCCCAGCAGTACTTC. The encoded protein is CATSGQGAPQQYF.